The present entry profiles one T cell receptor (beta chain) with its context. This entry is derived from a study of monozygotic twins with inflammatory bowel disease. The CDR3 has 14 residues. TCRdb re-called the 5' RACE reads, yielding one record per CDR3 amino acid sequence without DNA. This listing includes 110,000 to 150,000 distinct CDR3 sequences. Sequenced: blood. The chain uses TRBV12-3 or TRBV12-4 and TRBJ1-1; TCRdb calls TRBD1, which cannot be checked without DNA. This clonotype was obtained from a human donor with ulcerative colitis or Crohn's disease, or a healthy co-twin of an affected twin (not recorded which). The CDR3 loop reads CASSPNTGDGKAFF.